The entry below describes one T cell receptor (beta chain). The J segment lost 1 base and the V segment lost 6 bases, leaving 13 bases of the junction unmatched. CDR3 length: 17 residues. This sample was taken from a study of early T cells in non-severe SARS-CoV-2 infection. In the library, individual cDNA molecules carried attached unique molecular identifiers. Each CDR3 protein is one row after TCRdb ran MiXCR on the 5' RACE reads. Of 46,000 or so distinct CDR3 sequences listed, roughly an eighth are singletons. The receptor was derived from an adult who was a healthcare worker with PCR-confirmed SARS-CoV-2 infection or an uninfected control (not recorded which). Sequencing was done on a sample of whole blood. The V gene is TRBV12-3 or TRBV12-4, the J gene TRBJ2-3; 7 bases map to TRBD2. The CDR3 DNA reads TGTGCCAGCAGACCCACGGAGTGGGAGGGAGGCACAGATACGCAGTATTTT. Protein product: CASRPTEWEGGTDTQYF.